This TCR beta chain is drawn from a study of type 1 regulatory T cells. Study summary: T-allo10 is a Tr1-enriched, alloantigen-specific CD4 T cell product made in vitro. Findings and limits, study-wide: Compared with non-type 1 regulatory T cells, type 1 regulatory T cells showed a more restricted TCR repertoire.

TCRdb reprocessed the reads with MiXCR, giving one entry per CDR3 protein. The sample consists of about 71,000 distinct CDR3 sequences, roughly 20% of them appearing once. As concerns this clonotype: Its antigen is not known.

This TCR derives from a human donor in good health. Specimen: cultured type 1 regulatory T (Tr1) cells, either the whole culture or a sorted fraction (not recorded which).

CDR3 in amino acids: CASNSRGLGLETQYF. CDR3 in DNA: TGCGCCAGCAACAGTCGGGGATTGGGTCTGGAGACCCAGTACTTC. V and J are TRBV5-1 and TRBJ2-5, with D perhaps TRBD2 (5 bases). V lost 6 bases and J lost 5, with 20 bases in between. CDR1 is SGHRS and CDR2 is YFSETQ in the germline V gene. The CDR3 is 15 amino acids. Complete variable domain (other parts from reference TRBV5-1 and TRBJ2-5): KAGVTQTPRYLIKTRGQQVTLSCSPISGHRSVSWYQQTPGQGLQFLFEYFSETQRNKGNFPGRFSGRQFSNSRSEMNVSTLELGDSALYLCASNSRGLGLETQYFGPGTRLLVL.